What follows is one T cell receptor (beta chain) and its context. This record comes from a study of blood T cell repertoires in COVID-19. Per the germline V gene, CDR1 is LGHNA and CDR2 is YSLEER. V lost 1 base to trimming and J lost 1 base, with 11 bases between them. The CDR3 has 16 residues. The repertoire was sequenced with immunoSEQ multiplex PCR; TCRdb's copy has only in-frame clones and lacks some. The data contain roughly 190,000 clones, more than 75% of them singletons. This receptor was identified in a man between 40 and 49 years old with active or convalescent COVID-19. The sample consisted of peripheral blood. The J gene is TRBJ1-3, the V gene TRBV4-3; maybe TRBD1 (6 bases). The CDR3 DNA sequence: TGCGCCAGCAGCCAAGTCGGGACAAATTCTGGAAACACCATATATTTT. Protein product: CASSQVGTNSGNTIYF.